These 32 T cell receptor beta chains originate from one sample sequenced in a study of blood T cell repertoires in COVID-19. Clones were read by immunoSEQ multiplex PCR, and TCRdb kept only the in-frame ones, dropping some. The table has more than 65,000 clones, roughly 84% seen once. The sample consisted of peripheral blood. The receptors stem from a man aged 30 to 45 with COVID-19, enrolled during active disease.

The rearrangement uses TRBV9 and TRBJ1-4; possible D gene TRBD1, 6 bases. Deletions cut 2 bases from V and 6 bases from J, with 11 bases between. Germline-derived CDR1 and CDR2 are SGDLS and YYNGEE. The CDR3 covers 14 residues. CDR3 in amino acids: CASSVSNRDEKLFF. CDR3 nucleotides: TGTGCCAGCAGCGTCTCCAACAGGGATGAAAAACTGTTTTTT.

CDR3 in DNA: TGTGCCAGCAGCCGAGGGACTAGCGGTACCTACGAGCAGTACTTC. Protein product: CASSRGTSGTYEQYF. The J gene is TRBJ2-7, the V gene TRBV27; TRBD2 matches 11 bases. CDR3 length equals 15 residues. J lost 2 bases, V lost 6 bases, and 6 bases had no gene match. From germline, CDR1 is MNHEY and CDR2 SMNVEV (reference sequence).

V usage is TRBV7-8 and J usage is TRBJ2-1, with 13 positions matching TRBD2. The ends lost 5 bases at V and 6 bases at J; junction bases unmatched: 7. The CDR3 spans 16 residues. Germline V gives CDR1 SGHVS, CDR2 FQNEAQ. CDR3 nucleotides: TGTGCCAGCAGCCCCCGGACTAGCGGGAGTAGCAATGAGCAGTTCTTC. The encoded protein is CASSPRTSGSSNEQFF.

The genes are TRBV29-1 and TRBJ1-1; TRBD1 matches 9 bases. In germline, CDR1 is SQVTM, CDR2 ANQGSEA. The CDR3 totals 14 residues. V trimming: 5 bases; J trimming: 10 bases; junction bases outside the gene matches: 14. This CDR3 reads CSVIPGQGEIGAFF. CDR3 sequence (DNA): TGCAGCGTTATTCCGGGACAGGGCGAAATCGGAGCTTTCTTT.

V usage is TRBV4-1 and J usage is TRBJ2-6; D gene unclear. This CDR3 region has 17 residues. Deletions cut 0 bases from V and 0 bases from J, with 9 bases between. CDR1 and CDR2 (germline): MGHRA, YSYEKL. The chain's CDR3 is CASSQEAQSSGANVLTF. The CDR3 DNA reads TGCGCCAGCAGCCAAGAGGCACAGAGCTCTGGGGCCAACGTCCTGACTTTC.

This sequence joins TRBV19 and TRBJ2-6, with 11 bases matching TRBD1. The CDR3 spans 16 residues. The V gene's germline CDR1 is LNHDA and CDR2 SQIVND (reference sequence). With V trimmed by 8 bases and J by 2 bases, 5 bases remained unmatched. The DNA of the CDR3 is TGTGCCAGTGGGGACAGGGGGGGAACTGGGGCCAACGTCCTGACTTTC. It is translated as CASGDRGGTGANVLTF.

The rearrangement joins TRBV6-5 to TRBJ2-1, with 12 bases aligning to TRBD2. The CDR3 spans 15 residues. Trimming cost V 5 bases and J 8 bases; bases outside gene matches: 7. Germline assignment: CDR1 MNHEY and CDR2 SVGAGI. CDR3 coding DNA: TGTGCCAGCAGTCGCGGACTAGCGGGAAACGATGAGCAGTTCTTC. This translates into CASSRGLAGNDEQFF.

The chain couples TRBV28 to TRBJ2-7; 8 nucleotides agree with TRBD2. The CDR3 totals 16 residues. The trim removed 3 bases at V and 7 bases at J, leaving 14 bases unmatched. In germline, CDR1 is MDHEN, CDR2 SYDVKM. In DNA, the CDR3 is TGTGCCAGCAGTTTCCTGGGGACTAGGTCTCTAAGGGAGCAGTACTTC. Its protein product is CASSFLGTRSLREQYF.

The rearrangement joins TRBV28 to TRBJ2-7; TRBD1 aligns across 8 bases. In germline, CDR1 is MDHEN, CDR2 SYDVKM. The junction had 13 bases not matched to a gene; V was cut back by 0 bases and J by 6 bases. This CDR3 spans 17 amino acids. CDR3 sequence: CASSLWSLGTGPGEQYF. In DNA form, the CDR3 reads TGTGCCAGCAGTTTATGGTCCCTCGGGACAGGCCCGGGCGAGCAGTACTTC.

The rearrangement uses TRBV7-3 and TRBJ2-3; possibly TRBD2 for D (6 bases). The length of the CDR3 is 15 residues. Looked up from germline, CDR1 is SGHTA and CDR2 is FQGTGA. Trimming removed 5 bases at V and 10 bases at J, with 22 bases between. CDR3 DNA: TGTGCCAGCAGCCAGACGTCGGGAGACGCCGGGGCGCAGTATTTT. This gives the protein CASSQTSGDAGAQYF.

The rearrangement links TRBV6-6 to TRBJ2-2; 7 nucleotides align to TRBD2. Germline loops: CDR1 MNHNY, CDR2 SVGAGI (reference sequence). V was pared by 7 bases and J by 3 bases, with 5 bases of the junction left unmatched. The CDR3 length is 14 residues. CDR3 DNA sequence: TGTGCCAGCACTGGCGGGAGATACACCGGGGAGCTGTTTTTT. Amino acids: CASTGGRYTGELFF.

This clone has a handful of counts. The chain employs TRBV24-1 and TRBJ2-2; 10 nucleotides agree with TRBD2. Trimming at V came to 0 bases and at J to 3 bases, leaving 0 bases not matched to a gene. Germline V gene data show CDR1 as KGHDR and CDR2 as SFDVKD. This CDR3 is 16 amino acids long. The CDR3 here is CATSDLTSGDTGELFF. The CDR3 region has the DNA TGTGCCACCAGTGATTTGACTAGCGGGGACACCGGGGAGCTGTTTTTT.

By share, this clone ranks as large (0.1 to 1%). The V gene is TRBV3-1 (or the pseudogene TRBV3-2), the J gene TRBJ2-3, with 7 bases lining up with TRBD1. Germline CDR1 LGHDT, CDR2 YNNKEL (reference sequence). Unmatched junction bases numbered 5, after V lost 1 base and J lost 1 base. The CDR3 spans 16 residues. The CDR3 region is CASSQGRGWGTDTQYF. CDR3 bases: TGTGCCAGCAGCCAAGGCAGGGGGTGGGGCACAGATACGCAGTATTTT.

The CDR3, as DNA: TGTGCCAGCAGTTTTCAGTACGAGCAGTACTTC. Residues: CASSFQYEQYF. This chain joins TRBV5-5 and TRBJ2-7; D gene ambiguous. CDR1 and CDR2 from the germline V gene are SGHKS and YYEKEE (reference sequence). The V end lost 5 bases, the J end lost 4 bases, and 7 bases lay between the germline ends. CDR3 length: 11 amino acids.

Only a few counts were recorded for this clone. The J gene is TRBJ1-2, the V gene TRBV2, with TRBD1 identical over 8 bases. The trim removed 11 bases at V and 2 bases at J, leaving 4 bases unmatched. CDR1 is SNHLY, CDR2 FYNNEI, per germline. This CDR3 spans 12 amino acids. CDR3 coding DNA: TGTGCCGGAGGACAGGGCAACTATGGCTACACCTTC. Encoded protein: CAGGQGNYGYTF. Looking up the rest from reference TRBV2 and TRBJ1-2 gives the full variable domain: EPEVTQTPSHQVTQMGQEVILRCVPISNHLYFYWYRQILGQKVEFLVSFYNNEISEKSEIFDDQFSVERPDGSNFTLKIRSTKLEDSAMYFCAGGQGNYGYTFGSGTRLTVV.

The chain recombines TRBV3-1 (or the pseudogene TRBV3-2) with TRBJ1-3; D ambiguous. The germline gives CDR1 LGHDT, CDR2 YNNKEL (reference sequence). The CDR3 covers 19 residues. V was pared by 0 bases and J by 0 bases, with 18 bases between. CDR3 region: CASSQDPTATYLSGNTIYF. Here the CDR3 DNA reads TGTGCCAGCAGCCAAGACCCCACAGCTACTTATCTCTCTGGAAACACCATATATTTT.

The chain employs TRBV10-3 and TRBJ1-2, with 10 bases matching TRBD1. This CDR3 is 14 amino acids long. V trimming: 7 bases; J trimming: 8 bases; junction bases outside the gene matches: 10. Germline-derived CDR1 and CDR2 are ENHRY and SYGVKD. The CDR3 loop reads CAITRQGANKGYTF. Written as DNA, the CDR3 is TGTGCCATCACCCGACAGGGGGCGAATAAGGGCTACACCTTC.

The chain combines TRBV7-3 with TRBJ2-1, with 14 bases matching TRBD2. This CDR3 has 18 amino acids. Trimming cost V 0 bases and J 8 bases; bases outside gene matches: 9. CDR1 is SGHTA, CDR2 FQGTGA, per germline. The CDR3 region is CASSLTGAGTSGSYEQFF. CDR3 coding DNA: TGTGCCAGCAGCTTAACGGGAGCCGGGACTAGCGGGAGCTATGAGCAGTTCTTC.

The rearrangement joins TRBV11-2 to TRBJ2-3; a weak D match, TRBD1 (6 bases). Germline V lookup: CDR1 SGHAT, CDR2 FQNNGV. This CDR3 spans 15 amino acids. Between the trimmed V and J ends, which lost 1 base and 6 bases, there was a span of 14 bases. The DNA of the CDR3 is TGTGCCAGCAGCTTAGTGAGGGGACAAGTGGATACGCAGTATTTT. Amino acids: CASSLVRGQVDTQYF.

The chain carries TRBV5-5 and TRBJ1-3, with unresolved D. The ends were cut back, 0 bases at V and 1 base at J, with 14 bases in the middle. From germline, CDR1 is SGHKS and CDR2 YYEKEE (reference sequence). The CDR3 runs to 17 residues. CDR3 region: CASSLDLVYWSGNTIYF. The CDR3 DNA sequence: TGTGCCAGCAGCTTGGATTTGGTTTACTGGTCTGGAAACACCATATATTTT.

The V gene is TRBV3-1 (or the pseudogene TRBV3-2), the J gene TRBJ1-1, with 7 positions matching TRBD1. This CDR3 region has 16 residues. CDR1 is LGHDT and CDR2 is YNNKEL in the germline V gene (reference sequence). The V and J ends lost 1 base and 10 bases, in that order; junction bases with no gene match: 15. The CDR3 sequence is CASSQVAGGPAGRAFF. As DNA, the CDR3 is TGTGCCAGCAGCCAAGTGGCAGGGGGACCCGCTGGAAGAGCTTTCTTT.

Only one count was recorded for this clone. The chain links TRBV5-4 to TRBJ2-6; 12 bases map to TRBD2. Losses at the gene ends were 4 bases for V and 0 bases for J; bases not matched to a gene: 11. This CDR3 has 20 amino acids. The germline V gene encodes CDR1 SGHNT and CDR2 YYREEE (reference sequence). The CDR3, as DNA: TGTGCCAGCAGCCCTTTGAAGAGACTAGCGGGGGTCTCTGGGGCCAACGTCCTGACTTTC. It codes for CASSPLKRLAGVSGANVLTF.

DNA of the CDR3: TGTGCCAGCAGCTTAGCTCAGCGGGGGACAGATACGCAGTATTTT. It yields the protein CASSLAQRGTDTQYF. The chain uses TRBV11-2 and TRBJ2-3; 8 nucleotides match TRBD2. Per germline, CDR1 SGHAT and CDR2 FQNNGV. V shed 1 base and J 3 bases; nucleotides not matched to a gene: 3. This CDR3 is 15 amino acids long.

This chain connects TRBV6-6 to TRBJ2-1, with 11 bases matching TRBD2. From germline, CDR1 is MNHNY and CDR2 SVGAGI (reference sequence). The CDR3 length is 15 residues. After removal of 9 bases from V and 0 bases from J, the junction contained 4 bases not matched to a gene. CDR3 sequence (DNA): TGTGCCAGTAGCGGGAGGGAGTACTCCTACAATGAGCAGTTCTTC. As protein: CASSGREYSYNEQFF.

J is TRBJ1-2 and V is TRBV27; perhaps TRBD1 as D (6 bases). Germline assignment: CDR1 MNHEY and CDR2 SMNVEV (reference sequence). V lost 6 bases, J lost 7 bases, and 15 bases lay in between. This CDR3 spans 13 amino acids. CDR3 sequence reads: CASREGGTGGYTF. The CDR3 region has the DNA TGTGCCAGCAGGGAAGGGGGTACCGGTGGCTACACCTTC.

This CDR3 reads CAWSPNGDQPQHF. The DNA for the CDR3 is TGTGCCTGGAGCCCCAATGGAGATCAGCCCCAGCATTTT. The gene calls are TRBV30 and TRBJ1-5; D ambiguous. The germline V gene has CDR1 GTSNPN and CDR2 SVGIG (reference sequence). This CDR3 contains 13 residues. V was trimmed by 3 bases and J by 5 bases, leaving 11 bases between them.

This chain connects TRBV24-1 to TRBJ2-1; TRBD2 matches 8 bases. The CDR3 is 13 amino acids. CDR1 KGHDR and CDR2 SFDVKD come from the germline V gene. V was pared by 4 bases and J by 8 bases, with 3 bases of the junction left unmatched. The CDR3 nucleotides read TGTGCCACCAGTGAAGCGGGAGCCCATGAGCAGTTCTTC. Residues: CATSEAGAHEQFF.

V is TRBV7-9 and J is TRBJ1-4, with 9 positions matching TRBD1. The V gene end was trimmed by 5 bases and the J gene end by 8 bases; junction bases not matched to a gene: 18. The length of the CDR3 is 18 residues. Per the germline V gene, CDR1 is SEHNR and CDR2 is FQNEAQ (reference sequence). The CDR3 region is CASSVIPPLDRGGEKLFF. DNA of the CDR3: TGTGCCAGCAGCGTGATCCCTCCGCTGGACAGGGGAGGGGAAAAACTGTTTTTT.

The chain recombines TRBV6-5 with TRBJ2-1; D is possibly TRBD1 (5 bases). V lost 6 bases and J 7 bases, leaving 19 bases between the germline ends. Germline loops: CDR1 MNHEY, CDR2 SVGAGI. The CDR3 is 15 amino acids. The CDR3 is CASSDETEYLNEQFF. The CDR3 nucleotides are TGTGCCAGCAGCGACGAGACAGAATACCTTAATGAGCAGTTCTTC.

J is TRBJ2-5 and V is TRBV6-2 or TRBV6-3, with D perhaps matching TRBD2 (6 bases). V was pared by 2 bases and J by 0 bases, with 13 bases between. The CDR3 contains 16 residues. Germline V gene sequence: CDR1 MNHEY, CDR2 SVGEGT. Here the CDR3 DNA reads TGTGCCAGCAGTTACGGGGCAGCGGGCAACCAAGAGACCCAGTACTTC. Protein: CASSYGAAGNQETQYF.

The V and J genes are TRBV20-1 and TRBJ1-3, with D tentatively TRBD1 (5 bases). V lost 3 bases and J lost 4, with 16 bases in between. Germline V gene lookup returns CDR1 DFQATT and CDR2 SNEGSKA (reference sequence). This CDR3 comprises 15 residues. For the CDR3, the DNA is TGCAGTGCTAGTTCCACTCAGGGTTTCGGAAACACCATATATTTT. This codes for CSASSTQGFGNTIYF.

On this clone: This may be a read error, as it is one base from a much larger clone. Other DNA sequences in the same sample also yield this CDR3. The gene calls are TRBV27 and TRBJ2-1; 9 nucleotides agree with TRBD2. This CDR3 has 16 amino acids. The V and J ends lost 6 bases and 9 bases, in that order; junction bases with no gene match: 15. The germline gives CDR1 MNHEY, CDR2 SMNVEV (reference sequence). CDR3 DNA: TGTGCCAGCAGGCCCAAGTTACTCGCGGGGGGGGGTGAGCAGTTCTTC. Translating gives CASRPKLLAGGGEQFF.